The rows below give T cell receptor beta chains drawn from one sample of a study of spatial heterogeneity in lung cancer. TCRdb reprocessed the 5' RACE reads via MiXCR and lists one record per CDR3 protein. The table has approximately 38,000 distinct CDR3 sequences, under 7% seen once. The sample in question was PBMCs, obtained at surgery. The receptors were sampled from a male donor with early-stage non-small cell lung cancer. The conserved cysteine and the conserved F or W are not part of the CDR3 here. The order of the fields is J gene, V gene, CDR3 protein.

>TRBJ2-7|TRBV13
ASRPRGGASYEQY
>TRBJ1-2|TRBV5-1
ASSDSGTVYGYT
>TRBJ1-1|TRBV7-2
ASSPARASGTEAF
>TRBJ1-5|TRBV5-1
ASSPQGGGNQPQH
>TRBJ1-2|TRBV29-1
SVLGQGQIGYT
>TRBJ2-6|TRBV28
ASSFPGGANVLT
>TRBJ2-7|TRBV12-3/TRBV12-4
ASSLTSGGYEQY
>TRBJ2-5|TRBV7-9
ASSLAAGCQETQY
>TRBJ2-4|TRBV20-1
SASGTVGKNIQY
>TRBJ1-2|TRBV20-1
SARDLRGDGYT
>TRBJ1-1|TRBV27
ASNPTGSGTEAF
>TRBJ2-1|TRBV10-1
ASSESTPVRVRF
>TRBJ2-7|TRBV28
ASSSGTGFSQYEQY
>TRBJ2-2|TRBV15
ATSTGVKELF
>TRBJ2-1|TRBV28
ASSPLGGLNYNEQF
>TRBJ2-7|TRBV29-1
SAWDSSYEQY
>TRBJ2-1|TRBV10-2
ASSEQGISNEQF
>TRBJ1-1|TRBV6-1
ASQPTGQANDRTEAF
>TRBJ1-2|TRBV2
ASSPSEEGSEGYT
>TRBJ2-1|TRBV5-1
ASSEGGASYNEQF
>TRBJ1-5|TRBV20-1
SARDLDRGLSNQPQH
>TRBJ2-5|TRBV6-6
ASNQLAAQETQY
>TRBJ1-1|TRBV28
ASLGSNWGTEAF
>TRBJ2-3|TRBV7-2
ASSNGGGGTDTQY
>TRBJ2-3|TRBV18
ASSSTEGTDTQY
>TRBJ2-7|TRBV6-6
ASSYGAGRTYEQY
>TRBJ1-6|TRBV5-1
ASSAPQGAANSPLH
>TRBJ2-3|TRBV9
ASSVATQDTQY
>TRBJ2-1|TRBV7-9
ASSPRRRLGLYNEQF
>TRBJ1-6|TRBV9
ASSPGTGRSPLH
>TRBJ1-6|TRBV12-3/TRBV12-4
ASREGNSPLH
>TRBJ2-1|TRBV18
ASSPPRGPLTYNEQF
>TRBJ1-6|TRBV9
ASSLRSYNSPLH